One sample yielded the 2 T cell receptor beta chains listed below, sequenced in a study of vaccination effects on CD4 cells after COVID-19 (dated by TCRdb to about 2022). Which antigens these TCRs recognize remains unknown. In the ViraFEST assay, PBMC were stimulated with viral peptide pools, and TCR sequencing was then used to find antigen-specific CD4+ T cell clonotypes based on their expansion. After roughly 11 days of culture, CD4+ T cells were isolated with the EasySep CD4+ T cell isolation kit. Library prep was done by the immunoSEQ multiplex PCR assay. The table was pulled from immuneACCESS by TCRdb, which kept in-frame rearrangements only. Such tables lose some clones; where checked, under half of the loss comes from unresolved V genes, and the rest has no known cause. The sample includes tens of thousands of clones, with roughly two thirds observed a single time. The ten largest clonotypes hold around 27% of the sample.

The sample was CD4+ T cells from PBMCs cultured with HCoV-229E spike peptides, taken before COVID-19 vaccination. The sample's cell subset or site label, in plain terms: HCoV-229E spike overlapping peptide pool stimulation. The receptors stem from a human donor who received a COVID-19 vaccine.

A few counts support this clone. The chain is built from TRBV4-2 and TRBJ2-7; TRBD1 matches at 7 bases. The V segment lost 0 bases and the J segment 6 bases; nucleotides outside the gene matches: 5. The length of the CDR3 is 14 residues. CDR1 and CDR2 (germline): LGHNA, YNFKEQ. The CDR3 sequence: CASSQDFRDSEQYF. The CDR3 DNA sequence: TGTGCCAGCAGCCAAGATTTCAGGGACAGCGAGCAGTACTTC.

The CDR3 spells CASSLRDRGQFGYTF. The CDR3 bases are TGTGCCAGCAGCTTGAGGGACAGGGGGCAGTTTGGCTACACCTTC. The rearrangement uses TRBV5-8 and TRBJ1-2; TRBD1 aligns across 12 bases. V dropped 1 base and J dropped 7; count of bases not matched to a gene: 5. This CDR3 has 15 amino acids. CDR1 and CDR2 (germline): SGHTS, YDEGEE.